What follows is one T cell receptor (beta chain) and its context. This clonotype was seen only a few times. No cognate antigen has been identified for it. Base qualities are missing; no much larger clone stands one base away. This sample was sequenced with an Illumina HiSeq 1500. In TCRdb, the public reads were trimmed at Q25 with fastp and aligned with MiXCR, with productive beta chains retained. Duplicate CDR3 protein sequences are folded into a single record with the most common DNA and genes. A total of roughly 640,000 distinct CDR3 sequences appear in this sample, 20% to 25% of them only once. Jointly, the top ten make up less than 9.5% of the sample. These data originate in a study of T cell repertoires in cytomegalovirus infection (dated by TCRdb to about 2019). With regard to the full study: The HLA type of each donor mattered for the analysis, because public TCR beta signatures pointed to carriage of CMV infection along with the matching HLA type. What the work shows at the level of the full study, not this receptor alone: The ex vivo response was dominated by HLA-C-restricted CMV-specific TCR beta clonotypes, which also provided the single most frequent clonotype in two of eight donors. In both this cohort and an independent roughly 360-donor cohort, the cumulative frequency of public TCR beta family members distinguished carriers of CMV infection plus the relevant HLA type.

From its cysteine to its phenylalanine, the CDR3 spans 13 amino acids. Only the CDR3 portion is preserved as DNA: 39 bases, with reading frame beginning at the first base. Per the germline V gene (reference sequence), DFQATT is the CDR1 and SNEGSKA is the CDR2. Cut back by 2 bases and 3 bases, the V and J ends lie 10 bases apart. Sequencing was performed on CD8+ T cells from PBMCs. The V and J segments used are TRBV20-1 and TRBJ2-5; the D gene cannot be resolved beyond TRBD1 or TRBD2, each matching 5 bases. The source is a human donor in good health (CMV status not recorded). Some clones in this sample may be carry-over from other donors' samples. The CDR3 reads CSARKRGKETQYF. The DNA sequence is TGCAGTGCTAGAAAGAGGGGAAAAGAGACCCAGTACTTC.